This TCR beta chain appears in the sequencing data of a study of cytomegalovirus exposure and HLA in healthy donors. Study results and limitations: What TCR beta sequences reportedly achieved was accurate prediction of HLA-A and HLA-B alleles in most subjects. The study put some 160 TCR beta chains on its list as cytomegalovirus-associated. Among TCR sequences, most were rare, though some public TCRs appeared in many donors.

The germline V gene has CDR1 KGHSH and CDR2 LQKENI. V lost 1 base, J lost 8 bases, and 6 bases stayed unmatched. The CDR3 has 14 residues. A word on this clone: Antigen unknown.

With 60 Vbeta and 13 Jbeta primers, the PCR was carried out. Assay: immunoSEQ multiplex PCR; the TCRdb copy retains only in-frame clones and omits some. The sample gives 150,000 or so clones, roughly 83% of which show up once; less than 8.5% is in the top ten. The gene calls are TRBV18 and TRBJ1-2, with 8 bases matching TRBD1. The receptor was isolated from a young man in good health and CMV-seropositive. The specimen sequenced was PBMCs. The CDR3, as DNA: TGTGCCAGCTCACCACTCCAGGGGGCCGGAGGCTACACCTTC. Residues: CASSPLQGAGGYTF.